This T cell receptor beta chain was documented in a study of blood T cell repertoires in COVID-19. The method was immunoSEQ multiplex PCR; TCRdb's version includes in-frame clones alone and lacks a portion of them. The table has hundreds of thousands of clones, approximately 80% seen once; the top ten hold 4.3%. V was cut by 4 bases and J by 4 bases, with 7 bases left in between. The germline CDR1 and CDR2 sequences are SGHVS and FNYEAQ. This CDR3 region has 12 residues. To note about this clone: This sample also contains other DNA sequences that code for the same CDR3.

The receptor comes from a young man with acute COVID-19. The chain employs TRBV7-6 and TRBJ1-1, with a possible D match to TRBD1 (5 bases). The sequencing sample was made of PBMCs or T cells enriched from blood (not recorded which). The CDR3 loop reads CASSSGGTEAFF. CDR3 DNA sequence: TGTGCCAGCAGCTCGGGGGGCACTGAAGCTTTCTTT. The full variable domain, rest sourced from reference TRBV7-6 and TRBJ1-1, is GAGVSQSPRYKVTKRGQDVALRCDPISGHVSLYWYRQALGQGPEFLTYFNYEAQQDKSGLPNDRFSAERPEGSISTLTIQRTEQRDSAMYRCASSSGGTEAFFGQGTRLTVV.